These 9 T cell receptor beta chains were sequenced from one sample in a study of blood T cell repertoires in COVID-19. TCRdb's copy holds only in-frame clones and misses some; the assay was immunoSEQ multiplex PCR. This table holds about 160,000 clones, about 90% found once. The sample consisted of peripheral blood. Receptors originate from a man aged 30 to 39 with COVID-19, enrolled during active disease.

As to this clone: The junction and the germline gene differ at one end; a read error may be behind it. This chain links TRBV2 with TRBJ1-2; no reliable D call. CDR1 and CDR2 (germline): SNHLY, FYNNEI. The CDR3 covers 13 residues. CDR3 loop: CASREGGGYGYTF. The CDR3 DNA reads as TGTGCCAGCAGAGAAGGCGGAGGCTATGGCTACACCTTC.

This sequence joins TRBV24-1 and TRBJ1-5, with 9 nucleotides matching TRBD1. This CDR3 spans 16 amino acids. The germline CDR1 and CDR2 sequences are KGHDR and SFDVKD. Trimming cost V 3 bases and J 4 bases; bases outside gene matches: 6. The CDR3 DNA is TGTGCCACCAGTGATGAACAGGGGGCTGCAAATCAGCCCCAGCATTTT. Translated, it gives CATSDEQGAANQPQHF.

This clone was seen once. The rearrangement uses TRBV7-3 and TRBJ1-4, with TRBD1 matching 7 bases. Germline values: CDR1 SGHTA, CDR2 FQGTGA. CDR3 length: 19 residues. Trimming removed 5 bases from V and 10 bases from J; junction bases left unmatched: 25. CDR3 DNA: TGTGCCAGCAGCCACCCCTTCGGTACAGGGGCGCGCGTATCGTTAAAACTGTTTTTT. Translated, it gives CASSHPFGTGARVSLKLFF.

This clone occurred once. The chain is built from TRBV7-8 and TRBJ1-1, with D hard to call. V was pared by 5 bases and J by 2 bases, with 12 bases between. The CDR3 loop spans 14 amino acids. Germline CDR1 reads SGHVS; CDR2 reads FQNEAQ. CDR3 sequence reads: CASSTTTINTEAFF. The CDR3 nucleotides are TGTGCCAGCAGCACAACCACCATTAACACTGAAGCTTTCTTT.

The rearrangement links TRBV19 to TRBJ1-2; 8 bases map to TRBD1. Germline V gene sequence: CDR1 LNHDA, CDR2 SQIVND (reference sequence). V dropped 6 bases and J dropped 5; count of bases not matched to a gene: 5. The CDR3 consists of 13 residues. The CDR3 nucleotides are TGTGCCAGTAGACGGGACAGGATATATGGCTACACCTTC. It codes for CASRRDRIYGYTF.

The chain joins TRBV19 to TRBJ1-2; D perhaps matches TRBD1 (6 bases). CDR3 size: 12 residues. Between the trimmed V and J ends, which lost 6 bases and 7 bases, there was a span of 12 bases. Looked up from germline, CDR1 is LNHDA and CDR2 is SQIVND (reference sequence). The CDR3 region has the DNA TGTGCCAGTAGCTTACAGGGATTTGGCTACACCTTC. It specifies CASSLQGFGYTF.

This clone occurred once. The chain employs TRBV16 and TRBJ2-1, with D unresolved. Per the germline V gene, CDR1 is KGHSY and CDR2 is FQNENV. The CDR3 consists of 15 residues. V was shortened by 4 bases and J by 10 bases, with 20 bases between the two germline ends. This CDR3 is CASSPGLGVKMEQFF. In DNA, the CDR3 is TGTGCCAGCAGCCCTGGCCTTGGAGTTAAAATGGAGCAGTTCTTC. The full variable domain, its missing parts supplied by reference TRBV16 and TRBJ2-1, is GEEVAQTPKHLVRGEGQKAKLYCAPIKGHSYVFWYQQVLKNEFKFLISFQNENVFDETGMPKERFSAKCLPNSPCSLEIQATKLEDSAVYFCASSPGLGVKMEQFFGPGTRLTVL.

The CDR3 DNA reads TGTGCCAGCAGCTTACTAACAGGGAAAGATTCACCCCTCCACTTT. This codes for CASSLLTGKDSPLHF. The chain uses TRBV7-7 and TRBJ1-6, with D perhaps TRBD1 (6 bases). The CDR3 consists of 15 residues. Germline V gene lookup returns CDR1 SSHAT and CDR2 FNYEAQ (reference sequence). With 2 bases removed from V and 8 bases from J, the gap between germline ends came to 13 bases.

The rearrangement links TRBV7-2 to TRBJ2-1, with D perhaps matching TRBD2 (6 bases). CDR1 is SGHTA and CDR2 is FQGNSA in the germline V gene. The CDR3 consists of 13 residues. Trimming took off 8 bases at V and 5 bases at J, with 13 bases between the two ends. The CDR3 reads CASGSGLDNEQFF. CDR3 DNA sequence: TGTGCCAGCGGATCGGGACTTGACAATGAGCAGTTCTTC.